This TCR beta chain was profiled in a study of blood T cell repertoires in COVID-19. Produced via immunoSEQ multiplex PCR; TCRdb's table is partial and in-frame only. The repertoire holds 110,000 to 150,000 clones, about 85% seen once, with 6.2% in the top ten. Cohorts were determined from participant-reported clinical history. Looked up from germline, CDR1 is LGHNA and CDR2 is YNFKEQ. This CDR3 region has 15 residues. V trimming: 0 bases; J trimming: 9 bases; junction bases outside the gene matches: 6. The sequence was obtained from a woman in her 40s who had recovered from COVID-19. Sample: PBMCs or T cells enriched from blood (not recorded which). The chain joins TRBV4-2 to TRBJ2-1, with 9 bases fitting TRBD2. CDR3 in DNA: TGTGCCAGCAGCCAAGATTTAGCGGGAGATCCTGAGCAGTTCTTC. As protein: CASSQDLAGDPEQFF.